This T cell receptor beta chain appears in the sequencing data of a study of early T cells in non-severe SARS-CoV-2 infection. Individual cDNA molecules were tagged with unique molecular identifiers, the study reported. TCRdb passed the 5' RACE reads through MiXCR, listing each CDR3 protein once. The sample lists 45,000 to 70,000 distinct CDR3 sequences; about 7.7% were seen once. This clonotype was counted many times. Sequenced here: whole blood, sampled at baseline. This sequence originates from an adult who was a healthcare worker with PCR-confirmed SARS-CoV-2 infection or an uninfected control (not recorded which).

The CDR3 sequence is CASKSRRQGEAYEQYF. The DNA for the CDR3 is TGTGCCAGCAAAAGTCGCCGACAGGGGGAAGCCTACGAGCAGTACTTC. The rearrangement uses TRBV6-6 and TRBJ2-7, with 9 bases that match TRBD1. The germline V gene has CDR1 MNHNY and CDR2 SVGAGI (reference sequence). V shed 7 bases and J 2 bases; nucleotides not matched to a gene: 12. The CDR3 runs 16 residues.